These T cell receptor beta chains were read from a single sample in a study of CDR3 diversity in severe acne. TCRdb re-called the PCR reads with MiXCR, one entry per CDR3 protein. The sample records tens of thousands of distinct CDR3 sequences, around 50% being singletons. Sequenced: blood. These receptors came from a male donor with severe acne vulgaris. Both conserved end residues are part of each CDR3. Each record gives: CDR3 protein, CDR3 DNA, clone size, D gene, V gene, J gene. The D gene is left open where the match is weak. Only part of the rows carry a size: once, few, many, or a class if the clone is expanded.

CASSQDVGSGKSYEQYF,TGCGCCAGCAGCCAAGACGTGGGTAGCGGGAAATCCTACGAGCAGTACTTC,-,TRBD2,TRBV2,TRBJ2-7
CASSLRAGPFLSEQYF,TGCGCCAGCAGCCTACGAGCCGGACCCTTTCTATCCGAGCAGTACTTC,many,-,TRBV5-1,TRBJ2-7
CATSRPDRAGANVLTF,TGTGCCACCAGCAGACCGGACAGGGCCGGGGCCAACGTCCTGACTTTC,many,TRBD1,TRBV15,TRBJ2-6
CASNSGQDGYTFAFF,-,-,-,TRBV5-4,TRBJ1-1
CATRDSPSSTDTQYF,TGTGCCACCCGGGACTCCCCCTCTAGCACAGATACGCAGTATTTT,medium-sized,-,TRBV10-3,TRBJ2-3
CASSSGLPGSYEQYF,TGCGCCAGCAGCTCGGGACTCCCTGGCTCCTACGAGCAGTACTTC,-,-,TRBV10-2,TRBJ2-7
CASSEQPGNTIYF,TGCGCCAGCAGTGAGCAGCCTGGAAACACCATATATTTT,-,-,TRBV2,TRBJ1-3
CSAPPGQGQSPLHF,TGCAGTGCCCCGCCGGGACAGGGGCAGTCGCCCCTCCACTTT,many,TRBD1,TRBV20-1,TRBJ1-6
CASSYGGKETQYF,TGTGCCAGCAGCTACGGGGGGAAGGAGACCCAGTACTTC,-,TRBD2,TRBV2,TRBJ2-5
CASSAFLWNSPLHF,TGTGCCAGCAGTGCTTTCCTTTGGAATTCACCCCTCCACTTT,many,-,TRBV5-6,TRBJ1-6
CASSFTELNSPLHF,TGTGCCAGCAGTTTCACAGAGCTTAATTCACCCCTCCACTTT,once,-,TRBV25-1,TRBJ1-6
CATWAEKIRGGYTF,TGTGCCACCTGGGCAGAGAAGATCCGTGGTGGCTACACCTTC,few,-,TRBV10-3,TRBJ1-2
CASSSSGTAPTVEQYF,TGTGCCAGCAGTTCCTCCGGGACGGCCCCCACGGTGGAGCAGTACTTC,-,-,TRBV5-4,TRBJ2-7
CASEDRGIETQYF,TGTGCCAGCGAGGACAGGGGGATTGAGACCCAGTACTTC,once,TRBD1,TRBV9,TRBJ2-5
CATSDLPGLAGQYSYEQYF,TGTGCCACCAGTGATTTGCCGGGACTAGCGGGACAATACTCCTACGAGCAGTACTTC,-,TRBD2,TRBV24-1,TRBJ2-7
CASSQALAGVGTGELFF,TGCGCCAGCAGCCAAGCCCTAGCGGGAGTTGGCACCGGGGAGCTGTTTTTT,many,TRBD2,TRBV4-3,TRBJ2-2
CASSLGTSEQYF,TGCGCCAGCAGCTTGGGGACTAGCGAGCAGTACTTC,many,TRBD2,TRBV5-1,TRBJ2-7
CASSSIGDTPNF,TGTGCCAGCAGCTCGATTGGGGACACTCCAAATTTT,-,-,TRBV11-2,TRBJ2-3
CASSGGRRSSYNSPLHF,TGTGCCAGTAGTGGGGGACGCCGAAGCTCCTATAATTCACCCCTCCACTTT,few,-,TRBV19,TRBJ1-6
CASSRDRGSYEQYF,TGTGCCAGCAGTAGGGACAGGGGCTCCTACGAGCAGTACTTC,many,TRBD1,TRBV6-5,TRBJ2-7
CASGQDEAFF,TGTGCCAGCGGACAGGACGAAGCTTTCTTT,-,TRBD1,TRBV2,TRBJ1-1